These T cell receptor beta chains were read from a single sample in a study of shared clonotypes between healthy human individuals. The assay was immunoSEQ multiplex PCR, and TCRdb's table has in-frame clones only and misses some. The profile covers some 980,000 clones, with around three quarters appearing a single time and 1.5% taken by the ten largest. The sequenced sample was memory CD4+ T cells sorted from blood. These receptors were taken from a young man in good health. CDR3s include the opening cysteine and the closing phenylalanine or tryptophan. A D gene is named only where the DNA matches it firmly. Part of the rows lack a size; the others show once, few, many or a class for expanded clones.

J gene	V gene	clone size	D gene	CDR3 DNA	CDR3 protein
TRBJ2-2	TRBV5-1	.	TRBD1	TGCGCCAGCAGCCCATCGACAGGGCCCACCGGGGAGCTGTTTTTT	CASSPSTGPTGELFF
TRBJ2-2	TRBV27	once	.	TGTGCCAGCACCCACGGACAGAACACCGGGGAGCTGTTTTTT	CASTHGQNTGELFF
TRBJ2-6	TRBV5-8	.	.	TGTGCCAGCAGCTTGGATGCTCCCGGGGCCAACGTCCTGACTTTC	CASSLDAPGANVLTF
TRBJ2-3	TRBV4-3	.	.	TGCGCCAGCAGCCTCATAGCAGGAGATACGCAGTATTTT	CASSLIAGDTQYF
TRBJ2-1	TRBV19	.	TRBD2	TGTGCCAGTAGTTCCTCGTCAGCGGGACCCTGGGGTAATGAGCAGTTCTTC	CASSSSSAGPWGNEQFF
TRBJ2-2	TRBV6-1	.	.	TGTGCCCTCCGTAATTTGCCGAACACCGGGGAGCTGTTTTTT	CALRNLPNTGELFF
TRBJ2-7	TRBV2	.	TRBD2	TGTGCCAGCACTACCAGCGGGATAATCTACGAGCAGTACTTC	CASTTSGIIYEQYF
TRBJ1-1	TRBV6-5	.	.	TGTGCCAGCCAACGGAGTATGAACACTGAAGCTTTCTTT	CASQRSMNTEAFF
TRBJ1-6	TRBV27	.	.	TGTGCCAGCAGTTCCCCGGGGGGCGCGTCCTATAATTCACCCCTCCACTTT	CASSSPGGASYNSPLHF
TRBJ2-2	TRBV29-1	.	.	TGCAGCGTTGAGGGTTCCGGGGAGCTGTTTTTT	CSVEGSGELFF
TRBJ1-1	TRBV16	.	.	TGTGCCAGCAGCCAATCCACAGTCTCTGAAGCTTTCTTT	CASSQSTVSEAFF
TRBJ2-1	TRBV7-2	.	TRBD1	TGTGCCAGCAGCTCTACGAGCGGGACAGGGGAGCAGTTCTTC	CASSSTSGTGEQFF
TRBJ2-4	TRBV5-4	.	TRBD2	TGTGCCAGCAGCCTAGGGACTAGCGGGAAAAACATTCAGTACTTC	CASSLGTSGKNIQYF
TRBJ2-3	TRBV30	.	TRBD2	TGTGCCTGGGGCGGCGGCGGGGGTCTCTGGAATACGCAGTATTTT	CAWGGGGGLWNTQYF
TRBJ2-5	TRBV4-1	.	.	TGCGCCAGCAGCCTGTCTTGGACACCCCAAGAGACCCAGTACTTC	CASSLSWTPQETQYF
TRBJ2-1	TRBV30	.	.	TGTGCCTGGGCCCGGGACGGGGATACAGAGCAGTTCTTC	CAWARDGDTEQFF
TRBJ2-3	TRBV5-1	.	.	TGCGCCAGCAGCCCCTGGGACCAGAGCACAGATACGCAGTATTTT	CASSPWDQSTDTQYF
TRBJ1-5	TRBV7-2	.	.	TGTGCCAGCACCCTAACGAATAGCAATCAGCCCCAGCATTTT	CASTLTNSNQPQHF
TRBJ2-3	TRBV7-9	few	.	TGTGCCAGCAGCATTAGCACCGATACGCAGTATTTT	CASSISTDTQYF
TRBJ1-2	TRBV9	.	TRBD1	TGTGCCAGCAGCGCCAACTCCTGGACAGGGGGTTTTGGCTACACCTTC	CASSANSWTGGFGYTF
TRBJ2-7	TRBV27	once	TRBD2	TGTGCCAGCAGTTTAGACCCACCTAGCGGAACCTACGAGCAGTACTTC	CASSLDPPSGTYEQYF
TRBJ1-1	TRBV7-8	few	.	TGTGCCAGCAGCCACCGCAGCACAGCGAACACTGAAGCTTTCTTT	CASSHRSTANTEAFF
TRBJ2-3	TRBV15	.	.	TGTGCCACCAGCAGAGGTGCTTTCGGATCCACAGATACGCAGTATTTT	CATSRGAFGSTDTQYF
TRBJ2-6	TRBV5-4	.	.	TGTGCCAGCAGGTCCGGTTCTGGGGCCAACGTCCTGACTTTC	CASRSGSGANVLTF
TRBJ2-3	TRBV6-6	.	.	TGTGCCAGCACCATCGGGACATACAGCACAGATACGCAGTATTTT	CASTIGTYSTDTQYF
TRBJ1-5	TRBV4-1	.	TRBD1	TGCGCCAGCAGCCAAGGTTTGACAGGGCCCAATCAGCCCCAGCATTTT	CASSQGLTGPNQPQHF
TRBJ2-3	TRBV14	.	TRBD1	TGTGCCAGCAGCCAAGGACAGGGGTGGGCAGATACGCAGTATTTT	CASSQGQGWADTQYF
TRBJ1-2	TRBV27	few	TRBD1	TGTGCCAGCAGTTTCGACAGGGGGCCCCCTTTACTATATGGCTACACCTTC	CASSFDRGPPLLYGYTF
TRBJ2-3	TRBV30	once	TRBD2	TGTGCCTGGACGACTAGCGGGGGACCTTATACGCAGTATTTT	CAWTTSGGPYTQYF
TRBJ1-6	TRBV10-2	.	.	TGCGCCAGCAGTGAAGGGAGGGATAATTCACCCCTCCACTTT	CASSEGRDNSPLHF
TRBJ2-5	TRBV18	.	.	TGTGCCAGCTCCTATGGAGCCGAGGAGACCCAGTACTTC	CASSYGAEETQYF
TRBJ1-6	TRBV30	.	.	TGTGCCTGGAGTTCCAGTTCCCTGGGGAATTCACCCCTCCACTTT	CAWSSSSLGNSPLHF
TRBJ2-3	TRBV5-1	.	.	TGCGCCAGCAGCTTAGATTCTCGACTTTCAGATACGCAGTATTTT	CASSLDSRLSDTQYF
TRBJ1-2	TRBV14	.	TRBD1	TGTGCCAGCAGCCAAATATCGACAGGGCGGGCCATGGGCTACACCTTC	CASSQISTGRAMGYTF
TRBJ2-1	TRBV5-1	.	.	TGCGCCAGCAGCTTGGGGAATCAGGGCCATGAGCAGTTCTTC	CASSLGNQGHEQFF
TRBJ2-5	TRBV11-2	once	TRBD2	TGTGCCAGCAGCTTAGCCCACCGGACGCTAGCGGGAGGGGGAGAGACCCAGTACTTC	CASSLAHRTLAGGGETQYF
TRBJ2-7	TRBV7-2	few	.	TGTGCCAGCAGCTTAGAACTCTCTTACGAGCAGTACTTC	CASSLELSYEQYF
TRBJ2-1	TRBV30	.	.	TGTGCCTGGAGTGTGGACTCGCAATTCTACAATGAGCAGTTCTTC	CAWSVDSQFYNEQFF